The 19 T cell receptor beta chains given below trace back to one sample, sequenced in a study of T cells in Graves' hyperthyroidism and ophthalmopathy (dated by TCRdb to between 2018 and 2021). Library preparation was by multiplex PCR. TCRdb lists the instrument as Illumina HiSeq 2000. Amplification of TCR beta CDR3 regions was carried out from RNA transcripts. The TCR CDR3 was subjected to a first round of RT-PCR using the HTBI primer set and the Qiagen OneStep RT-PCR kit. In TCRdb, the public reads were trimmed at Q25 with fastp and aligned with MiXCR, with productive beta chains retained. Each CDR3 protein gets just one entry, which takes the most common genes and DNA from the rows behind it. In this sample the table shows over 450,000 distinct CDR3 sequences, 15% to 20% of which occur a single time. The ten top clones hold 17% of the sample. Sequencing was done on a sample of blood. Receptors originate from a woman aged 18-30 years with Graves' ophthalmopathy.

This clonotype was seen repeatedly, ten times or more. The CDR3 loop is CASSLTGGTGAYNSPLHF. CDR3 in DNA: TGTGCCAGCAGTTTGACGGGGGGGACAGGTGCCTATAATTCACCCCTCCACTTT. The gene calls are TRBV28 and TRBJ1-6; 8 bases fit TRBD1. The CDR3 runs 18 residues. The junction had 9 bases not matched to a gene; V was cut back by 3 bases and J by 2 bases. Germline V lookup: CDR1 MDHEN, CDR2 SYDVKM.

This clonotype was picked up many times. The chain joins TRBV7-3 to TRBJ1-2; a possible D gene is TRBD1 (5 bases). Germline assignment: CDR1 SGHTA and CDR2 FQGTGA. V was clipped by 6 bases and J by 4 bases, with 18 bases between them. The CDR3 is 15 residues long. CDR3 DNA sequence: TGTGCCAGCAGACAAAACGGGGGTCAGGGCTATGGCTACACCTTC. Protein: CASRQNGGQGYGYTF.

V gene TRBV29-1 combines with J gene TRBJ1-1, with D perhaps matching TRBD1 (5 bases). The CDR3 consists of 12 residues. Germline values: CDR1 SQVTM, CDR2 ANQGSEA. The V gene lost 0 bases and the J gene lost 11 bases, with 13 bases spanning the gap. The CDR3 region is CSVEDLRDGAFF. The CDR3 region has the DNA TGCAGCGTTGAAGATCTTAGGGACGGGGCTTTCTTT.

V and J are TRBV5-1 and TRBJ1-1; 7 bases fit TRBD1. The CDR3 is made up of 16 amino acids. V trimming: 4 bases; J trimming: 1 base; junction bases outside the gene matches: 10. CDR1 SGHRS and CDR2 YFSETQ come from the germline V gene. CDR3 bases: TGCGCCAGCAGCCCGGTTGGAGGGGGCCGGAACACTGAAGCTTTCTTT. Its translation is CASSPVGGGRNTEAFF.

This clonotype was observed many times. V gene TRBV28 combines with J gene TRBJ2-3; 14 bases map to TRBD2. The V gene end was trimmed by 6 bases and the J gene end by 2 bases; junction bases not matched to a gene: 4. The CDR3 covers 16 residues. Germline V gene lookup returns CDR1 MDHEN and CDR2 SYDVKM. CDR3 sequence: CASSLGLAGVTDTQYF. The CDR3 DNA reads TGTGCCAGCAGCCTGGGACTAGCGGGAGTCACAGATACGCAGTATTTT.

This clonotype was counted a few times. This chain connects TRBV24-1 to TRBJ2-7; 10 bases match TRBD2. CDR1 KGHDR and CDR2 SFDVKD come from the germline V gene. The CDR3 sequence is 13 residues long. Trimming took 10 bases from V and 7 from J; bases not matched to a gene: 9. CDR3 sequence: CATSTSGIGEQYF. CDR3 in DNA: TGTGCCACTTCAACTAGCGGGATAGGGGAGCAGTACTTC.

This clonotype was seen ten or more times. The V gene is TRBV18, the J gene TRBJ1-1; no clear D gene. The V gene's germline CDR1 is KGHSH and CDR2 LQKENI. V dropped 1 base and J dropped 4 bases, with 10 bases sitting between them. The CDR3 consists of 14 residues. The CDR3 bases are TGTGCCAGCTCACCACGCTCTGGCTTCACTGAAGCTTTCTTT. It codes for CASSPRSGFTEAFF.

The rearrangement uses TRBV20-1 and TRBJ2-7; TRBD2 aligns across 8 bases. CDR3 length: 15 residues. Unmatched junction bases numbered 7, after V lost 1 base and J lost 2 bases. Per the germline V gene, CDR1 is DFQATT and CDR2 is SNEGSKA (reference sequence). The CDR3 nucleotides read TGCAGTGCTAGAGGTGGGGATAGCGGGACCTACGAGCAGTACTTC. Translation gives CSARGGDSGTYEQYF.

This clonotype showed up many times. The chain carries TRBV28 and TRBJ2-1, with D perhaps TRBD2 (5 bases). Germline CDR1 MDHEN, CDR2 SYDVKM. This CDR3 region has 11 residues. Here the CDR3 reads CVTGSYNEQFF. CDR3 nucleotide sequence: TGTGTGACGGGGTCATACAATGAGCAGTTCTTC.

This clonotype has at least ten counts. This chain links TRBV7-2 with TRBJ2-3; 7 bases match TRBD1. This CDR3 has 15 amino acids. Germline V gene sequence: CDR1 SGHTA, CDR2 FQGNSA. V shed 2 bases and J 6 bases; nucleotides not matched to a gene: 8. This CDR3 is CASSLLYRGGDTQYF. The CDR3 DNA is TGTGCCAGCAGCTTACTGTACAGGGGCGGGGATACGCAGTATTTT.

The chain uses TRBV6-5 and TRBJ2-1; D remains ambiguous. The germline CDR1 and CDR2 sequences are MNHEY and SVGAGI. This CDR3 comprises 14 residues. The V and J ends lost 5 bases and 4 bases respectively, with 12 bases between them. CDR3 amino acids: CASSLRAEYNEQFF. In DNA, the CDR3 is TGTGCCAGCAGTCTACGGGCGGAGTACAATGAGCAGTTCTTC.

The chain employs TRBV4-1 and TRBJ2-7; D not resolved. The CDR3 is 13 residues long. CDR1 is MGHRA and CDR2 is YSYEKL in the germline V gene. Trimming took 4 bases from V and 5 from J, leaving 12 bases between them. The CDR3, as DNA: TGCGCCAGCAGCCGCCAAAGATTGGACGAGCAGTACTTC. Translated, it gives CASSRQRLDEQYF.

This clonotype has ten or more counts. The chain uses TRBV5-1 and TRBJ1-5, with D perhaps matching TRBD1 (5 bases). The CDR3 is 14 amino acids. V lost 0 bases, J lost 5 bases, and 9 bases lay in between. Germline V gene lookup returns CDR1 SGHRS and CDR2 YFSETQ. CDR3 loop: CASSLDGGDQPQHF. The CDR3, as DNA: TGCGCCAGCAGCTTGGATGGAGGGGATCAGCCCCAGCATTTT.

The V gene is TRBV5-1, the J gene TRBJ2-3; 9 nucleotides match TRBD2. Germline lookup yields CDR1 SGHRS and CDR2 YFSETQ. The CDR3 covers 15 residues. With V trimmed by 4 bases and J by 3 bases, 6 bases remained unmatched. The CDR3 here is CASSRLAAGTDTQYF. The CDR3 DNA sequence: TGCGCCAGCAGCCGACTAGCGGCGGGGACAGATACGCAGTATTTT.

Of note for this clonotype: Sequence at one end of the junction differs from germline and may be a read error. V and J are TRBV9 and TRBJ1-3; the D is unclear. CDR3 length: 14 residues. Per germline, CDR1 SGDLS and CDR2 YYNGEE. CDR3 region: CASSAGSSGSTIYF. CDR3 nucleotides: TGTGCCAGCAGCGCCGGGTCCTCTGGAAGCACCATATATTTT.

This clonotype was observed at least ten times. The rearrangement uses TRBV6-2 or TRBV6-3 and TRBJ2-2, with D unclear. Germline loops: CDR1 MNHEY, CDR2 SVGEGT. Trimming removed 6 bases from V and 3 bases from J, with 11 bases in between. The CDR3 runs to 14 residues. Written as DNA, the CDR3 is TGTGCCAGCAGAGAAAAACAGTACACCGGGGAGCTGTTTTTT. Translating it yields CASREKQYTGELFF.

This clonotype has at least ten counts. This sequence joins TRBV20-1 and TRBJ1-2, with a weak D call TRBD1 (6 bases). The CDR3 has 14 residues. With 6 bases removed from V and 4 bases from J, the gap between germline ends came to 18 bases. Looked up from germline, CDR1 is DFQATT and CDR2 is SNEGSKA (reference sequence). The CDR3, as DNA: TGCAGTGCGGCCACGGGGGCCATGGGCTATGGCTACACCTTC. Its translation: CSAATGAMGYGYTF.

This clonotype was recorded at least ten times. The V call is TRBV2, the J call TRBJ1-1, with 9 bases identical to TRBD1. This CDR3 contains 15 residues. V shed 6 bases, J shed 1 base, and the junction held 6 bases outside the gene matches. Per germline, CDR1 SNHLY and CDR2 FYNNEI. CDR3 DNA: TGTGCCAGCAGCTCTGGGACAGGGAGGAACACTGAAGCTTTCTTT. It encodes CASSSGTGRNTEAFF. Together with reference TRBV2 and TRBJ1-1, the CDR3 gives the full variable domain: EPEVTQTPSHQVTQMGQEVILRCVPISNHLYFYWYRQILGQKVEFLVSFYNNEISEKSEIFDDQFSVERPDGSNFTLKIRSTKLEDSAMYFCASSSGTGRNTEAFFGQGTRLTVV.

The chain employs TRBV28 and TRBJ2-1; D remains unclear. The germline gives CDR1 MDHEN, CDR2 SYDVKM. Trimming took 6 bases from V and 8 from J, leaving 11 bases between them. This CDR3 comprises 12 residues. The CDR3 here is CASRERWDEQFF. DNA for the CDR3: TGTGCCAGCAGGGAGCGTTGGGATGAGCAGTTCTTC.